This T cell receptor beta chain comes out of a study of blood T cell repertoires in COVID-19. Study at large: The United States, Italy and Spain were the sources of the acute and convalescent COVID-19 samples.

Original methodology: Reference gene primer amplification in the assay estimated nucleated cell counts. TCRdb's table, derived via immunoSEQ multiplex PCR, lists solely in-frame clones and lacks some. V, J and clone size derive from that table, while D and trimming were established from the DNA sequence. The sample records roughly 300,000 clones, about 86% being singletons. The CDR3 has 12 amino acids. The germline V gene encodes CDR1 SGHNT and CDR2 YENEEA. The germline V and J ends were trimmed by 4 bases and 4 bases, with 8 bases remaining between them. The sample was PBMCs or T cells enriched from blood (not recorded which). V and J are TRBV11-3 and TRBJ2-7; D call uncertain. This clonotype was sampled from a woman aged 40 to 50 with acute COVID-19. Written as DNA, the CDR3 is TGTGCCAGCAGCTCCTCTCCGTACGAGCAGTACTTC. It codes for CASSSSPYEQYF.